This T cell receptor beta chain was recorded in a study of PD-L1 blockade in urothelial cancer. Whole-study context: Patients with male sex and bladder-origin urothelial cancer accounted for twenty-five of 29 enrolled. Blood yielded a median of 141,255 T cells per sample. Study results and limitations: Stronger expansion of tumor-associated clones in blood at 3 weeks distinguished durable-benefit patients.

Measured with immunoSEQ multiplex PCR; TCRdb has only the in-frame clones, and not every one. The sample includes about 91,000 clones, over 65% of them seen just once. Turning to this clone: Antigen specificity is unknown.

Time point meaning: peripheral blood 6 weeks after treatment start. Diagnoses among patients were locally advanced or metastatic urothelial carcinoma. The germline CDR1 and CDR2 sequences are MGHRA and YSYEKL. V was clipped by 0 bases and J by 4 bases; unmatched bases: 9. This CDR3 is built from 17 residues. This material consisted of PBMCs, taken around atezolizumab (anti-PD-L1) treatment. The sequence was collected from a man between 65 and 85 years old with urothelial cancer. The chain has TRBV4-1 and TRBJ1-2; 9 bases agree with TRBD1. The CDR3 coding sequence is TGCGCCAGCAGCCAAGAAGCCGGACAGGGGCGAGGCTATGGCTACACCTTC. Translation gives CASSQEAGQGRGYGYTF.